Shown below are 11 T cell receptor beta chains from a single sample sequenced in a study of early T cells in non-severe SARS-CoV-2 infection. Each CDR3 protein is one row after TCRdb ran MiXCR on the 5' RACE reads. The sample comprises some 110,000 distinct CDR3 sequences, 15% of which are singletons, and 20% to 25% rests with the top ten. The sequenced sample consisted of whole blood. The origin of the receptors is an adult who was a healthcare worker with PCR-confirmed SARS-CoV-2 infection or an uninfected control (not recorded which).

This chain uses TRBV6-6 with TRBJ1-1; D is unresolved. There are 14 residues in the CDR3. V lost 2 bases and J lost 4, with 11 bases in between. Germline CDR1 reads MNHNY; CDR2 reads SVGAGI (reference sequence). The CDR3, as DNA: TGTGCCAGCAGTTACAAAATAGGTCCCACTGAAGCTTTCTTT. Encoded protein: CASSYKIGPTEAFF.

This clonotype was counted many times. V is TRBV4-1 and J is TRBJ1-2; no reliable D call. The CDR3 has 11 amino acids. CDR1 is MGHRA, CDR2 YSYEKL, per germline. V dropped 3 bases and J dropped 3 bases, with 2 bases sitting between them. CDR3 in amino acids: CASSHYYGYTF. The CDR3 nucleotides are TGCGCCAGCAGCCACTACTATGGCTACACCTTC.

The gene calls are TRBV20-1 and TRBJ2-1, with D perhaps matching TRBD2 (6 bases). The ends were cut back, 0 bases at V and 0 bases at J, with 12 bases in the middle. CDR1 DFQATT and CDR2 SNEGSKA come from the germline V gene (reference sequence). The CDR3 extends over 16 amino acids. The CDR3 here is CSARDLGGSSYNEQFF. CDR3 sequence (DNA): TGCAGTGCTAGAGATCTGGGGGGTAGCTCCTACAATGAGCAGTTCTTC.

This clonotype has more than one count but fewer than ten. This chain joins TRBV7-9 and TRBJ1-1; D gene ambiguous. Between the trimmed V and J ends, which lost 6 bases and 3 bases, there was a span of 11 bases. CDR3 length equals 13 residues. Per germline, CDR1 SEHNR and CDR2 FQNEAQ (reference sequence). CDR3 DNA: TGTGCCAGCAGGGTAGATTTGGACACTGAAGCTTTCTTT. It yields the protein CASRVDLDTEAFF.

The rearrangement uses TRBV30 and TRBJ1-1; D might be TRBD1 (5 bases). The CDR3 extends over 11 amino acids. CDR1 is GTSNPN, CDR2 SVGIG, per germline (reference sequence). The germline V and J ends were trimmed by 0 bases and 11 bases, with 10 bases remaining between them. The CDR3 coding sequence is TGTGCCTGGAGTGTCGGGGCATTGGCTTTCTTT. Translation gives CAWSVGALAFF. Looking up the rest from reference TRBV30 and TRBJ1-1 gives the full variable domain: SQTIHQWPATLVQPVGSPLSLECTVEGTSNPNLYWYRQAAGRGLQLLFYSVGIGQISSEVPQNLSASRPQDRQFILSSKKLLLSDSGFYLCAWSVGALAFFGQGTRLTVV.

The chain couples TRBV12-3 or TRBV12-4 to TRBJ2-1; TRBD1 matches 7 bases. With V trimmed by 8 bases and J by 5 bases, 9 bases remained unmatched. The CDR3 is 14 amino acids. CDR3 sequence: CASGKLDRDNEQFF. In nucleotides, the CDR3 is TGTGCCAGCGGTAAACTCGACAGGGACAATGAGCAGTTCTTC.

The chain recombines TRBV9 with TRBJ1-2; no clear D gene. V was cut by 4 bases and J by 6 bases, with 16 bases left in between. In germline, CDR1 is SGDLS, CDR2 YYNGEE. The CDR3 length is 14 residues. This CDR3 reads CASSPKPGMNGYTF. The CDR3 DNA is TGTGCCAGCAGCCCTAAGCCGGGGATGAATGGCTACACCTTC.

The genes are TRBV5-4 and TRBJ1-1; 7 nucleotides line up with TRBD1. CDR3 length: 14 residues. V lost 2 bases, J lost 5 bases, and 6 bases stayed unmatched. The germline gives CDR1 SGHNT, CDR2 YYREEE (reference sequence). The CDR3 protein is CASSLSRGQTEAFF. In nucleotides, the CDR3 is TGTGCCAGCAGCTTAAGTAGGGGGCAGACTGAAGCTTTCTTT.

DNA for the CDR3: TGTGCCAGCAGTTCCCAGGGGTCCAGGGCTTACAACGAGCAGTACTTC. Protein product: CASSSQGSRAYNEQYF. V and J are TRBV6-5 and TRBJ2-7, with D perhaps TRBD1 (6 bases). Germline assignment: CDR1 MNHEY and CDR2 SVGAGI. V dropped 4 bases and J dropped 5 bases, with 21 bases sitting between them. The CDR3 consists of 16 residues.

V and J are TRBV29-1 and TRBJ1-2; D remains ambiguous. The V end was cut by 6 bases, the J end by 4 bases, with 12 bases between. The CDR3 totals 12 residues. In germline, CDR1 is SQVTM, CDR2 ANQGSEA. CDR3 region: CSVRSGGYGYTF. As DNA, the CDR3 is TGCAGCGTGCGATCGGGAGGCTATGGCTACACCTTC.

This clonotype appeared a few times. The chain uses TRBV7-9 and TRBJ1-1; no definite D call. CDR3 length equals 12 residues. Per the germline V gene, CDR1 is SEHNR and CDR2 is FQNEAQ (reference sequence). V was cut by 11 bases and J by 0 bases, with 10 bases left in between. The CDR3 loop reads CAGGLLNTEAFF. DNA of the CDR3: TGTGCCGGTGGACTGTTGAACACTGAAGCTTTCTTT.